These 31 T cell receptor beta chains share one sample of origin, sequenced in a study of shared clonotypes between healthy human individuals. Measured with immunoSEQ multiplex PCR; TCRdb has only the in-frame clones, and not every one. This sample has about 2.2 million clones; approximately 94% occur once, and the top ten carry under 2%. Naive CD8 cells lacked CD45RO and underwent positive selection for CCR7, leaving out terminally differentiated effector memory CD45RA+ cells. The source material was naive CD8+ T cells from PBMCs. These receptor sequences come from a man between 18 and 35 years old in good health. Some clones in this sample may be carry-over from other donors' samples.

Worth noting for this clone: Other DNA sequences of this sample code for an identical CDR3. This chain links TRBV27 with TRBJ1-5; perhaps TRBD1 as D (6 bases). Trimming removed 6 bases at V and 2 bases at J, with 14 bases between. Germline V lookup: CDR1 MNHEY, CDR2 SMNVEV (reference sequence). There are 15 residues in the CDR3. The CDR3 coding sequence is TGTGCCAGCAGCCTAGGGGGGATCGGCAATCAGCCCCAGCATTTT. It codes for CASSLGGIGNQPQHF.

The CDR3 sequence: CASSGQGWDTQYF. CDR3 nucleotide sequence: TGTGCCAGCAGCGGACAGGGATGGGATACGCAGTATTTT. The V and J genes are TRBV7-9 and TRBJ2-3; 8 bases are a match to TRBD1. J lost 6 bases, V lost 5 bases, and 4 bases had no gene match. Germline assignment: CDR1 SEHNR and CDR2 FQNEAQ (reference sequence). The CDR3 is 13 residues long.

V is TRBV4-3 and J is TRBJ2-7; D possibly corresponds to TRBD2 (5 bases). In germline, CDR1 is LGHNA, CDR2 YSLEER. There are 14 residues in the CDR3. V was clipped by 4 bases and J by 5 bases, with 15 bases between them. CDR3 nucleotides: TGCGCCAGCAGCCGATCCGGAGGCGTCCACGAGCAGTACTTC. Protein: CASSRSGGVHEQYF.

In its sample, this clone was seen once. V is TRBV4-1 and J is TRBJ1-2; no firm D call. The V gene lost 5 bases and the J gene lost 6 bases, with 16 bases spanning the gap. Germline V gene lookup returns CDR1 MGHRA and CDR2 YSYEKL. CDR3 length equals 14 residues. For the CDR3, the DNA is TGCGCCAGCAGCTCCGCAGGAGGTTTCGATGGCTACACCTTC. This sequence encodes CASSSAGGFDGYTF.

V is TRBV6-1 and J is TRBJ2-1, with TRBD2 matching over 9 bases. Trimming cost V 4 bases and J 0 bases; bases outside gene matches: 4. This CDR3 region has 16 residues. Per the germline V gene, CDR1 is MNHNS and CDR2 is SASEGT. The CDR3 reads CASSVSGGSSYNEQFF. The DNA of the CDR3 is TGTGCCAGCAGTGTAAGCGGGGGGAGCTCCTACAATGAGCAGTTCTTC.

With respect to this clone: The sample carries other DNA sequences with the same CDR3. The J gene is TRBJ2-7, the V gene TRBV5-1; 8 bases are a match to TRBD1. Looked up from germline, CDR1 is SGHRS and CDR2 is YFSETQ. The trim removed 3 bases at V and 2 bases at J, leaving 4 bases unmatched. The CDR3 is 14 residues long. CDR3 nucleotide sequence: TGCGCCAGCAGCTACGGGACAGGCACCTACGAGCAGTACTTC. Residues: CASSYGTGTYEQYF.

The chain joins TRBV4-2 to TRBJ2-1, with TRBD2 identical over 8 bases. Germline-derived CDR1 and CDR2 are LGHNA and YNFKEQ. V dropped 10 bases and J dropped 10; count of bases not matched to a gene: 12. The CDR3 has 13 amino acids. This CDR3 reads CATQDSLAGEQFF. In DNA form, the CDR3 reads TGTGCCACTCAAGATTCCCTAGCGGGCGAGCAGTTCTTC.

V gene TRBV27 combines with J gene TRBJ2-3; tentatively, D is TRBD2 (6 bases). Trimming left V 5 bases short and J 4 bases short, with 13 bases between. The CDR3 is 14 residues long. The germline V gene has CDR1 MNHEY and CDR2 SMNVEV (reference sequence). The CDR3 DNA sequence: TGTGCCAGCAGTACCCCGGGGAGGCCAGATACGCAGTATTTT. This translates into CASSTPGRPDTQYF.

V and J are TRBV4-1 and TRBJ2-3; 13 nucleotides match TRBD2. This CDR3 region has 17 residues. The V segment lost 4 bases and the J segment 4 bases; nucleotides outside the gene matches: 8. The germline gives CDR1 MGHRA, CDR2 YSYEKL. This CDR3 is CASSPRGLAGVADTQYF. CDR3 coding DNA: TGCGCCAGCAGCCCACGAGGACTAGCGGGAGTTGCAGATACGCAGTATTTT.

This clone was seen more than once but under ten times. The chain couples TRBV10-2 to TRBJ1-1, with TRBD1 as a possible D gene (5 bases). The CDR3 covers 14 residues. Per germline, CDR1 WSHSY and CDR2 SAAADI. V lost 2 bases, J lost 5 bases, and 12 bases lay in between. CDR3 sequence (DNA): TGCGCCAGCAGTGAGAGTGGGGGTGGAACTGAAGCTTTCTTT. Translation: CASSESGGGTEAFF.

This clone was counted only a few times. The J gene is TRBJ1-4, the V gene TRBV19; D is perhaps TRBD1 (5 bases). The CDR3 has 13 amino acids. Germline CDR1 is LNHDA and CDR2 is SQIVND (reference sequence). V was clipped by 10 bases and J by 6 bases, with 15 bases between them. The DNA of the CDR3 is TGTGCCACTCAGGGAGCGGGGTATGAAAAACTGTTTTTT. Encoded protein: CATQGAGYEKLFF.

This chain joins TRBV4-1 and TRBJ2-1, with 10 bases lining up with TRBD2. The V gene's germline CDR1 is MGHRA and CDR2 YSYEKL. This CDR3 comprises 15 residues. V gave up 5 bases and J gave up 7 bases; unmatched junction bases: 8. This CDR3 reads CASSNLAGGQNEQFF. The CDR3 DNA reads TGCGCCAGCAGCAACTTAGCGGGAGGCCAGAATGAGCAGTTCTTC.

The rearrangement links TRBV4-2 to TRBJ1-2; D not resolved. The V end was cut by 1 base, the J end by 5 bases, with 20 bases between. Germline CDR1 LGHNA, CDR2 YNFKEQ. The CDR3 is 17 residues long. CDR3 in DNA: TGTGCCAGCAGCCAAGTGTCCGCGGACCCTGGAGGGTATGGCTACACCTTC. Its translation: CASSQVSADPGGYGYTF.

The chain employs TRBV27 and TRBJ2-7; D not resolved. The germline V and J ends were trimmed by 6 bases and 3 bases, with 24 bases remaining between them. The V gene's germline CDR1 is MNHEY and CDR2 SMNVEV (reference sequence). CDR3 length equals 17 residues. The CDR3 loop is CASSHLTISGEDYEQYF. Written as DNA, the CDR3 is TGTGCCAGCAGCCATCTCACTATTTCCGGCGAAGACTACGAGCAGTACTTC.

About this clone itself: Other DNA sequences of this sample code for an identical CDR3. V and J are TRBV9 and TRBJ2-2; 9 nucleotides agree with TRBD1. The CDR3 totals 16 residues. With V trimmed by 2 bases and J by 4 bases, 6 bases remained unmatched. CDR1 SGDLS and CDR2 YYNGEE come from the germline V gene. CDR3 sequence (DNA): TGTGCCAGCAGCGTCTCCGGGACAGGGTTCACCGGGGAGCTGTTTTTT. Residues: CASSVSGTGFTGELFF.

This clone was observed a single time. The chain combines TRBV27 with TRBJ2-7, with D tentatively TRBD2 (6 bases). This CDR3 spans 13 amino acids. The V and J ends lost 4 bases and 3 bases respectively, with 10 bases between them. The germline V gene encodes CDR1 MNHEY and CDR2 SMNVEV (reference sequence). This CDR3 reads CASSSTSFYEQYF. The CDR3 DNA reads TGTGCCAGCAGTTCCACTAGCTTCTACGAGCAGTACTTC.

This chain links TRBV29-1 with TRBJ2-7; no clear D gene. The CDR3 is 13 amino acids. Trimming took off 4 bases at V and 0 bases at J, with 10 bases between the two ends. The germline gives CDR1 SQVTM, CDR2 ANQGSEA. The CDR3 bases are TGCAGCGTTGGGGGTCCTAGCTCCTACGAGCAGTACTTC. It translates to CSVGGPSSYEQYF.

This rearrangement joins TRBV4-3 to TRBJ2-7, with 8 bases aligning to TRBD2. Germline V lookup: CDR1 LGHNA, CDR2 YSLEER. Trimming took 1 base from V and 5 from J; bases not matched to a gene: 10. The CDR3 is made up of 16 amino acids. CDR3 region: CASSQAPSGSPNEQYF. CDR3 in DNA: TGCGCCAGCAGCCAAGCGCCCAGCGGGAGCCCAAACGAGCAGTACTTC.

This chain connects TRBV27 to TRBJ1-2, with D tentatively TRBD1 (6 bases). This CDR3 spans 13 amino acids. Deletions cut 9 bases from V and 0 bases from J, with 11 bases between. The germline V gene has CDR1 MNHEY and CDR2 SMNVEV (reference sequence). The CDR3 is CASWTDANYGYTF. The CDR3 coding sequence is TGTGCCAGTTGGACAGACGCTAACTATGGCTACACCTTC.

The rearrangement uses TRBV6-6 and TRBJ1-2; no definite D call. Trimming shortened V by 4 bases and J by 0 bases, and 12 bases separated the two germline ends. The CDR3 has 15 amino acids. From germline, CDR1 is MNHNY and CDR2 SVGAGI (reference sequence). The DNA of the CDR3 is TGTGCCAGCAGTTCCACGGGGATAGCTAACTATGGCTACACCTTC. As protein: CASSSTGIANYGYTF.

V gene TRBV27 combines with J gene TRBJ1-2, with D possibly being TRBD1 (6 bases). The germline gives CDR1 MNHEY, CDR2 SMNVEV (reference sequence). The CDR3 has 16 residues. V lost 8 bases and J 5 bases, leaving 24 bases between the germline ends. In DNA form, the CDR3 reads TGTGCCAGCTCACCCGCCCGGGGGGCAGTGGGGTATGGCTACACCTTC. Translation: CASSPARGAVGYGYTF.

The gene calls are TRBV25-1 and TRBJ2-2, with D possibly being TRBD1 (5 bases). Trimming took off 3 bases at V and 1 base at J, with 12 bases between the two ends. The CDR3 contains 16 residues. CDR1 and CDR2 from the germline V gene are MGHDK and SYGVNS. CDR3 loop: CASSDRGGQNTGELFF. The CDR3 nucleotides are TGTGCCAGCAGTGATCGTGGCGGACAGAACACCGGGGAGCTGTTTTTT. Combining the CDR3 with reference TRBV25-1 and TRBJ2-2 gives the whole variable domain EADIYQTPRYLVIGTGKKITLECSQTMGHDKMYWYQQDPGMELHLIHYSYGVNSTEKGDLSSESTVSRIRTEHFPLTLESARPSHTSQYLCASSDRGGQNTGELFFGEGSRLTVL.

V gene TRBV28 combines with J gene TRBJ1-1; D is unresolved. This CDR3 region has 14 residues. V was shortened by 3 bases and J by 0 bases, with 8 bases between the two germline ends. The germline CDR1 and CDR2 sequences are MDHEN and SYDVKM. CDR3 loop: CASSFSALNTEAFF. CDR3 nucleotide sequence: TGTGCCAGCAGTTTTTCAGCGCTGAACACTGAAGCTTTCTTT.

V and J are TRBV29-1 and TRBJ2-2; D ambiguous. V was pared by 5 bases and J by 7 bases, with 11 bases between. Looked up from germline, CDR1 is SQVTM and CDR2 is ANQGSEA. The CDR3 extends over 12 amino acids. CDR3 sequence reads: CSVLPGSGELFF. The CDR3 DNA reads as TGCAGCGTTCTCCCGGGCAGCGGGGAGCTGTTTTTT.

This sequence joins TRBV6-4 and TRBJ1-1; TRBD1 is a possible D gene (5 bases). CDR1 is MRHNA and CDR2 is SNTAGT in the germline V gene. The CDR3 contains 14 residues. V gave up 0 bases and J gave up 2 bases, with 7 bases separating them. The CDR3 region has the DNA TGTGCCAGCAGTGACTCGGGGGGAAACACTGAAGCTTTCTTT. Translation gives CASSDSGGNTEAFF.

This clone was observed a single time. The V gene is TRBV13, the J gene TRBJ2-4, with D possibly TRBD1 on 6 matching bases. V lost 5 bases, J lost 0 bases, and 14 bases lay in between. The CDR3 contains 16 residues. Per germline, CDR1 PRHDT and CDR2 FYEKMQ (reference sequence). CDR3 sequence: CASSHPGTLAKNIQYF. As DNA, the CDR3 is TGTGCCAGCAGCCACCCAGGGACACTAGCCAAAAACATTCAGTACTTC.

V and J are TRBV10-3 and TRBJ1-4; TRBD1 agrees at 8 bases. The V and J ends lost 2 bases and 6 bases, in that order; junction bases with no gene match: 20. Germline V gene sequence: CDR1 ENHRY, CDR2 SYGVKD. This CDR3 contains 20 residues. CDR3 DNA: TGTGCCATCAGTGAGGGCCCCGGACAGGGCGGCAGTGAAGTGGATGAAAAACTGTTTTTT. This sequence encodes CAISEGPGQGGSEVDEKLFF.

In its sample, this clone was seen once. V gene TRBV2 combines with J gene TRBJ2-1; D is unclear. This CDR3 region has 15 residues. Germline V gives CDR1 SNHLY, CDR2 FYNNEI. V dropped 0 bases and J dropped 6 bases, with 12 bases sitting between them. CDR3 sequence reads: CASSEALLLGNEQFF. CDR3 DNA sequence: TGTGCCAGCAGTGAAGCGCTTCTGCTAGGCAATGAGCAGTTCTTC.

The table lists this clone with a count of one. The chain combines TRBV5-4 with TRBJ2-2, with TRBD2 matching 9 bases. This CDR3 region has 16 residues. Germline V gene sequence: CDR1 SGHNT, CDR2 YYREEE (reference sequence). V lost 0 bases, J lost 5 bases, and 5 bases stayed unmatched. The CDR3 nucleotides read TGTGCCAGCAGCTTGGACGAAGCGGGAGGTACCGGGGAGCTGTTTTTT. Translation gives CASSLDEAGGTGELFF.

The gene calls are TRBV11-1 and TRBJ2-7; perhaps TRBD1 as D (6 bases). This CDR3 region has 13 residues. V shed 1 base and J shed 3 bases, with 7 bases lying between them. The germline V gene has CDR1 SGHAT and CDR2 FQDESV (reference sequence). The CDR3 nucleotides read TGTGCCAGCAGCTTAGGCAGGGGCTACGAGCAGTACTTC. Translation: CASSLGRGYEQYF.

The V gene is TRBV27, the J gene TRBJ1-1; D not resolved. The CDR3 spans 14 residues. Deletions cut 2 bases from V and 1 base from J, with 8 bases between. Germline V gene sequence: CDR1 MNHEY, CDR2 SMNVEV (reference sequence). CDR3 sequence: CASSLNTANTEAFF. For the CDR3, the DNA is TGTGCCAGCAGTTTAAACACCGCGAACACTGAAGCTTTCTTT.